This entry describes one TCR beta chain. This record comes from a study of blood T cell repertoires in COVID-19. Study overall: Specimens from acute and convalescent COVID-19 originated in the United States, Italy and Spain.

Unmatched junction bases numbered 8, after V lost 2 bases and J lost 5 bases. Germline V gene data show CDR1 as MNHEY and CDR2 as SMNVEV (reference sequence). The CDR3 is 15 residues long. Clones were sequenced by immunoSEQ multiplex PCR, and TCRdb holds only the in-frame ones, with some missing. The profile shows roughly 170,000 clones, 82% of them singletons. Recruitment covered about 25 US areas and drew participants whose ages spanned roughly 18 to 90 years. Which cohort a participant joined came from the clinical history participants gave. The sequencing input was PBMCs or T cells enriched from blood (not recorded which). This TCR was sampled from a man in his sixties who had recovered from COVID-19. This sequence joins TRBV27 and TRBJ1-2, with TRBD1 matching over 7 bases. In DNA form, the CDR3 reads TGTGCCAGCAGTTTAAAGGGGGCGATAGGTTATGGCTACACCTTC. Its translation: CASSLKGAIGYGYTF.